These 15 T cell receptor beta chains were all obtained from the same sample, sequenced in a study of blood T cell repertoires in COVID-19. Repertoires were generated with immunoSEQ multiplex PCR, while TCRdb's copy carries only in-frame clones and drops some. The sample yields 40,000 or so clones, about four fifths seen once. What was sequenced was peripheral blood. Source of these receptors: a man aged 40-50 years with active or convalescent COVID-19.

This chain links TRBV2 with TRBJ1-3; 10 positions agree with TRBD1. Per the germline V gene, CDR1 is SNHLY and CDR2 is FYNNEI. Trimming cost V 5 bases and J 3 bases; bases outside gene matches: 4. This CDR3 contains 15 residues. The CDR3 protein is CASSWDRGGGNTIYF. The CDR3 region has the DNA TGTGCCAGCAGTTGGGACAGGGGTGGTGGAAACACCATATATTTT.

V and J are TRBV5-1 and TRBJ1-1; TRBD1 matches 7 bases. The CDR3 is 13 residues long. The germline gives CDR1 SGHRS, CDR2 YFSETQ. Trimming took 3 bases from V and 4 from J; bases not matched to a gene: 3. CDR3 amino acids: CASSSQGGTEAFF. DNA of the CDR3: TGCGCCAGCAGCTCCCAGGGGGGCACTGAAGCTTTCTTT.

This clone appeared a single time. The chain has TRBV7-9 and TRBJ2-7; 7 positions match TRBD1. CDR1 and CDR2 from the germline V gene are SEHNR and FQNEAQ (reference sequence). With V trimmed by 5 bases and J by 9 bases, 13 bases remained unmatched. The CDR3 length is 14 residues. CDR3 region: CASSPGQAAWGQYF. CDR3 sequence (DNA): TGTGCCAGCAGCCCCGGACAGGCCGCCTGGGGGCAGTACTTC.

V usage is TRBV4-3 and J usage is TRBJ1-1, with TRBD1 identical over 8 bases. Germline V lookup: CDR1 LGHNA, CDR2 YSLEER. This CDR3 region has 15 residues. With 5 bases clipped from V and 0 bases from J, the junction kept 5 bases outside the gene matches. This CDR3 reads CASSGTTGVNTEAFF. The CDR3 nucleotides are TGCGCCAGCAGCGGAACGACAGGGGTGAACACTGAAGCTTTCTTT.

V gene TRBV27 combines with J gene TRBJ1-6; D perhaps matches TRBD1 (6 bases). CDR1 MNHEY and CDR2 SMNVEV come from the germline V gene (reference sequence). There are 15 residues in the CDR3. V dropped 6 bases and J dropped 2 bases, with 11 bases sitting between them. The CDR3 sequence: CASREGGTYNSPLHF. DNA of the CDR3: TGTGCCAGCAGGGAAGGGGGTACCTATAATTCACCCCTCCACTTT.

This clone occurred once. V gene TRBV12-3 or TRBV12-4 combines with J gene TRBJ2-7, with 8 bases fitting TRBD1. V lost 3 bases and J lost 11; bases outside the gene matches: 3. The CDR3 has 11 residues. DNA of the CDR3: TGTGCCAGCAGTTTCCCGACAGGGGAGTACTTC. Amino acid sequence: CASSFPTGEYF.

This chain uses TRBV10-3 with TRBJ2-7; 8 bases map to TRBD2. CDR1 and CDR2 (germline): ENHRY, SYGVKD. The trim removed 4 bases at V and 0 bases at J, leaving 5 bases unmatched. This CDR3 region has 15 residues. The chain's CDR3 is CAISVLREGSYEQYF. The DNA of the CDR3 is TGTGCCATCAGTGTTTTACGGGAGGGCTCCTACGAGCAGTACTTC.

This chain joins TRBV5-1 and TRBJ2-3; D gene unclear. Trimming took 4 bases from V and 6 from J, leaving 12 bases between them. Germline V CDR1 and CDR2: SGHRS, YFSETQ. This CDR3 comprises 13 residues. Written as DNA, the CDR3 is TGCGCCAGCAGCCTCGGAATCAGGGATACGCAGTATTTT. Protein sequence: CASSLGIRDTQYF.

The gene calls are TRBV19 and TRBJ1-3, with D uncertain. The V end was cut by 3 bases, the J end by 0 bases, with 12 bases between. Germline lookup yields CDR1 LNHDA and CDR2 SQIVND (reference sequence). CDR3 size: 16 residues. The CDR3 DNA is TGTGCCAGTAGTATTACCACCGGGAACTCTGGAAACACCATATATTTT. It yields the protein CASSITTGNSGNTIYF.

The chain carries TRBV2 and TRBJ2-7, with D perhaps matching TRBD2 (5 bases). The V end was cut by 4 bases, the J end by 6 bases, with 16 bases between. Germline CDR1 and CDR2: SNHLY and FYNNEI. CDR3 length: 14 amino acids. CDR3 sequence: CASSGADYLGEQYF. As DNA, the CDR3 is TGTGCCAGCAGTGGAGCCGACTATTTGGGCGAGCAGTACTTC.

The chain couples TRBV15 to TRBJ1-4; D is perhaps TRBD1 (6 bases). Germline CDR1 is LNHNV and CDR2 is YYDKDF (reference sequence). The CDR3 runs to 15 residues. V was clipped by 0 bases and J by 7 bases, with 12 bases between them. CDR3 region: CATSRDRGQGEKLFF. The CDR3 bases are TGTGCCACCAGCAGAGATAGGGGACAAGGTGAAAAACTGTTTTTT.

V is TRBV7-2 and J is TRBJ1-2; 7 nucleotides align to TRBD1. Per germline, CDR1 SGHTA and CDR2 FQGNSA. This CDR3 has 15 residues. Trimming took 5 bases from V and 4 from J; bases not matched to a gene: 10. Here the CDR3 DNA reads TGTGCCAGCAGCCAATACAGGGGCGAACTCTATGGCTACACCTTC. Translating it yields CASSQYRGELYGYTF.

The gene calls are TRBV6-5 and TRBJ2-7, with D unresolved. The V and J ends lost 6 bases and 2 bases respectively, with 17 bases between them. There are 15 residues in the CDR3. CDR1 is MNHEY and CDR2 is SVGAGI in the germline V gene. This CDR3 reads CASRFIAADAYEQYF. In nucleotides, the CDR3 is TGTGCCAGCAGGTTCATTGCGGCCGATGCCTACGAGCAGTACTTC.

The CDR3 sequence: CATSDPGTEQFF. The CDR3 nucleotides read TGTGCCACCAGTGATCCTGGGACAGAGCAGTTCTTC. The chain has TRBV24-1 and TRBJ2-1; tentatively, D is TRBD1 (6 bases). Deletions cut 3 bases from V and 10 bases from J, with 9 bases between. The CDR3 is made up of 12 amino acids. The germline V gene has CDR1 KGHDR and CDR2 SFDVKD.

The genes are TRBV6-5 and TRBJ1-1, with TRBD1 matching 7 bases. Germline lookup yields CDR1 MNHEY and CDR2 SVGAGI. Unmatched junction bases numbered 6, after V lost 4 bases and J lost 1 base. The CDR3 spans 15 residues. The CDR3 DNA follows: TGTGCCAGCAGTTTGGCCGGGACAGCGAACACTGAAGCTTTCTTT. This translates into CASSLAGTANTEAFF.